This T cell receptor beta chain was recorded in a study of blood T cell repertoires in COVID-19. Repertoires were generated with immunoSEQ multiplex PCR, while TCRdb's copy carries only in-frame clones and drops some. Of roughly 200,000 clones detected, approximately 90% appear once; the ten largest clones hold 2.5% to 3.5%. This clone was counted between two and nine times. The CDR3 contains 14 residues. Trimming pared 6 bases from V and 1 base from J, leaving 12 bases between. Germline lookup yields CDR1 SGHTA and CDR2 FQGNSA. V usage is TRBV7-2 and J usage is TRBJ1-1; the D is unclear. The source material was peripheral blood. This sequence originates from a woman under 40 with active or convalescent COVID-19. The CDR3 bases are TGTGCCAGCAGTCGAACTCCCGCGAACACTGAAGCTTTCTTT. Amino acid sequence: CASSRTPANTEAFF.